This T cell receptor (beta chain) was retrieved from a study of blood T cell repertoires in COVID-19. Cohort 3 donors were reported recovered after two negative PCRs, clearance, or symptom resolution. The germline gives CDR1 SGHRS, CDR2 YFSETQ. This CDR3 comprises 17 residues. Trimming shortened V by 4 bases and J by 3 bases, and 19 bases separated the two germline ends. Profiled with immunoSEQ multiplex PCR; TCRdb holds only in-frame clones, not every one. Of some 300,000 clones listed, under 90% are singletons. The V gene is TRBV5-1, the J gene TRBJ1-4; a weak D match, TRBD1 (6 bases). The sample taken for sequencing was PBMCs or T cells enriched from blood (not recorded which). This TCR came from a man aged 25-45 years who had recovered from COVID-19. The CDR3 reads CASSLPLLEGANEKLFF. The CDR3 bases are TGCGCCAGCAGCCTCCCCCTCCTTGAGGGGGCTAATGAAAAACTGTTTTTT.